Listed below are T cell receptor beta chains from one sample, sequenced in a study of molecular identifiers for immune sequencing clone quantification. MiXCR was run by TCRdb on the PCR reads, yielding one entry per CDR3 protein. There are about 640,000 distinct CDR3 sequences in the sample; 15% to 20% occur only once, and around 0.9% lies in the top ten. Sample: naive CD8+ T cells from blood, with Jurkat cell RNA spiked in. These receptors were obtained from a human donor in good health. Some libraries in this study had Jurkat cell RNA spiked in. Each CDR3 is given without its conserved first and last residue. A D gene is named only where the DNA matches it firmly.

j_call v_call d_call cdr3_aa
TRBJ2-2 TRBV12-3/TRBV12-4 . ASSLGGRTGELF
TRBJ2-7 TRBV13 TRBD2 ASSPHGLAGDEQY
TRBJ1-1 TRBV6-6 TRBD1 ASSARTGMDTEAF
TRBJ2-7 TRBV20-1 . SARGFYSYEQY
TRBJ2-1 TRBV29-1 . SVDNQDSGTHNEQF
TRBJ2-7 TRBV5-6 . ASSVLLSYEQC
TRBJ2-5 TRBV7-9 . ASSHLQGLETQY
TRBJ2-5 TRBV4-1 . ASSQDPYQETQY
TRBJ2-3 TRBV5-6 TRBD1 ASSLDFGTANSSTDTQY
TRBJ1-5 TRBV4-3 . ASSQEIAREYQPQH
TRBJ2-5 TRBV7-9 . ASSGPRDRQETQY
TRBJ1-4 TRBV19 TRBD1 ASKTDRGKLF
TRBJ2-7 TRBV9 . ASSDPLRSPYEQY
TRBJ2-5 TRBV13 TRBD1 ASSSGTGATQY
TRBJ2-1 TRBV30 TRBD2 AWGSGGEQF
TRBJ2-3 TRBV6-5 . ASSPPDSTSTDTQY
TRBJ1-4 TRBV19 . ASTDRSTNEKLF
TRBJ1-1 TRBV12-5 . ASGLGDTEAF
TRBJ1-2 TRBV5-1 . ASRAGHNFWYGYA
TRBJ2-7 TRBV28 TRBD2 ASQREPGLGTYEQY
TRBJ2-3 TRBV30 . AWSAAGEDTQY
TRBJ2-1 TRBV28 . ASSIPGNEQF
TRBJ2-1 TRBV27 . ASSPLAATYNEQF
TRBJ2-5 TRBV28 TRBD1 ASSKSPGQREETQY
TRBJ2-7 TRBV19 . ASSSGVPNEQY
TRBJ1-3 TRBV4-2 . ASSQDWGAANTIY
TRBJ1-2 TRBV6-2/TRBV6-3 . ATSYWDGPNYGYT
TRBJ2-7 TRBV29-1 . SVASFSDEQY
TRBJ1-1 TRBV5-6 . ASSLGGLPEAS
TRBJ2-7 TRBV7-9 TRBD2 ASSSGLAGHEQY
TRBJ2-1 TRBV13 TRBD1 ASSLGGQGSDEQF